The text below deals with one T cell receptor (beta chain). Its antigen is still unknown. TCRdb passed the 5' RACE reads through MiXCR, listing each CDR3 protein once. The sample includes about 300,000 distinct CDR3 sequences, around 8.6% seen only once; the top ten take around 3.3%. The data derive from a study of T cells after yellow fever vaccination. General study results and limits: Re-detected after boosting: most primary clones, more than 95% of CD4 and under 90% of CD8.

The CDR3 contains 17 residues. Trimming removed 2 bases at V and 8 bases at J, with 22 bases between. Germline V gives CDR1 SGHAT, CDR2 FQNNGV. The sequence was collected from a man between 18 and 29 years old who received the YFV17D yellow fever vaccine. This chain connects TRBV11-2 to TRBJ2-4; D uncertain. Sequencing used CD4+ T cells sorted from PBMCs, obtained 5 days after the yellow fever booster vaccination. The CDR3 DNA is TGTGCCAGCAGCTTATTTTCCCGGTCCTCCGCGTTTGACATTCAGTACTTC. Translating gives CASSLFSRSSAFDIQYF. Looking up the rest from reference TRBV11-2 and TRBJ2-4 gives the full variable domain: EAGVAQSPRYKIIEKRQSVAFWCNPISGHATLYWYQQILGQGPKLLIQFQNNGVVDDSQLPKDRFSAERLKGVDSTLKIQPAKLEDSAVYLCASSLFSRSSAFDIQYFGAGTRLSVL.